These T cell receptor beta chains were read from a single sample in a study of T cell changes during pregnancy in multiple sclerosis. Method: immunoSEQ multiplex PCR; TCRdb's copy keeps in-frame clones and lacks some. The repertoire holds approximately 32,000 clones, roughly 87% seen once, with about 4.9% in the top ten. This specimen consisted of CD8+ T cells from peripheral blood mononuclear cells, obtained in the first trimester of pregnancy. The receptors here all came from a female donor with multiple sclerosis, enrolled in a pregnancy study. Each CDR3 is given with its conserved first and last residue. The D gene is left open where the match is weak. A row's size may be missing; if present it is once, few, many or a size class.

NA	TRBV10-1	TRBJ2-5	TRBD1	CASSEAGTGEFSGETQYF	TGCGCCAGCAGTGAGGCCGGGACAGGGGAGTTTTCGGGAGAGACCCAGTACTTC
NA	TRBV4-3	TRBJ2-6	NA	CASSQGGDSGANVLTF	TGCGCCAGCAGCCAAGGCGGGGACTCTGGGGCCAACGTCCTGACTTTC
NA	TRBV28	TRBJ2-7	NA	CASSPAVAYEQYF	TGTGCCAGCAGCCCCGCAGTGGCCTACGAGCAGTACTTC
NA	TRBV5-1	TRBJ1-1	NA	CASSSLNGAANTEAFF	TGCGCCAGCAGCTCCCTAAATGGGGCAGCGAACACTGAAGCTTTCTTT
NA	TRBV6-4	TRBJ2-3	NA	CASSDSGEATDTQYF	TGTGCCAGCAGTGACTCAGGAGAAGCCACAGATACGCAGTATTTT
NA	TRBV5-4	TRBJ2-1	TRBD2	CASSLGEREWSEQFF	TGTGCCAGCAGCTTGGGCGAGCGGGAGTGGTCTGAGCAGTTCTTC
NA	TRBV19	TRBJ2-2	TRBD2	CASSIPLGGYTGELFF	TGTGCCAGTAGTATACCCTTGGGGGGGTACACCGGGGAGCTGTTTTTT
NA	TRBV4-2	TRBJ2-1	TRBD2	CASTDVAGGGYNEQFF	TGTGCCAGCACCGACGTCGCGGGGGGGGGCTACAATGAGCAGTTCTTC
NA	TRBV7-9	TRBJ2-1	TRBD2	CASSPPAGTRVNEQFF	TGTGCCAGCAGCCCCCCGGCCGGGACTAGGGTCAATGAGCAGTTCTTC
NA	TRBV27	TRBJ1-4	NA	CASSLSRGLEKLFF	TGTGCCAGCAGTTTATCCAGGGGTTTAGAAAAACTGTTTTTT
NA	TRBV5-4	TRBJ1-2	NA	CASRGLDHYGYTF	TGTGCCAGCAGGGGGCTTGATCACTATGGCTACACCTTC
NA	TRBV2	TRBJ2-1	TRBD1	CASTGPRGRNNEQFF	TGTGCCAGCACTGGGCCCAGGGGGCGGAATAATGAGCAGTTCTTC
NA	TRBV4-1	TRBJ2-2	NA	CASSQDSGTGELFF	TGCGCCAGCAGCCAAGATTCGGGGACCGGGGAGCTGTTTTTT
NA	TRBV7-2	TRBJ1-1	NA	CASSLGRIYDTEAFF	TGTGCCAGCAGCTTAGGGAGGATTTACGACACTGAAGCTTTCTTT
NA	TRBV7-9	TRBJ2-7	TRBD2	CASSPGLAGIYEQYF	TGTGCCAGCAGCCCGGGCCTAGCGGGTATCTACGAGCAGTACTTC
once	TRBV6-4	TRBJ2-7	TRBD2	CASSESGTSTYEQYF	TGTGCCAGCAGTGAGTCCGGGACTAGCACCTACGAGCAGTACTTC
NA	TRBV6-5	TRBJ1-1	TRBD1	CASSYSTGEKNTEAFF	TGTGCCAGCAGTTACTCGACAGGGGAAAAGAACACTGAAGCTTTCTTT
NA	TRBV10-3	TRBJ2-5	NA	CAISEFWGRETQYF	TGTGCCATCAGTGAGTTTTGGGGGCGAGAGACCCAGTACTTC